This T cell receptor beta chain was sequenced in a study of blood T cell repertoires in COVID-19. The overall study: Samples came from the United States, Italy and Spain, spanning acute and convalescent COVID-19. T cells, B-cell-depleted T cells, or PBMCs supplied cDNA or gDNA.

Only in-frame clones appear in the TCRdb table, and some are missing; sequencing was by immunoSEQ multiplex PCR. The sample contains roughly 330,000 clones, more than 75% of which appear only once. Per the germline V gene, CDR1 is LNHNV and CDR2 is YYDKDF (reference sequence). The V gene end was trimmed by 0 bases and the J gene end by 8 bases; junction bases not matched to a gene: 9. The CDR3 has 16 residues. This chain connects TRBV15 to TRBJ1-4, with 7 bases that match TRBD1. The receptor was derived from a woman in her forties or fifties with active or convalescent COVID-19. The specimen was peripheral blood. This chain's CDR3 is CATSRDPQGVREKLFF. The CDR3 DNA is TGTGCCACCAGCAGAGATCCCCAGGGGGTGCGGGAAAAACTGTTTTTT. Complete variable domain (other parts from reference TRBV15 and TRBJ1-4): DAMVIQNPRYQVTQFGKPVTLSCSQTLNHNVMYWYQQKSSQAPKLLFHYYDKDFNNEADTPDNFQSRRPNTSFCFLDIRSPGLGDTAMYLCATSRDPQGVREKLFFGSGTQLSVL.